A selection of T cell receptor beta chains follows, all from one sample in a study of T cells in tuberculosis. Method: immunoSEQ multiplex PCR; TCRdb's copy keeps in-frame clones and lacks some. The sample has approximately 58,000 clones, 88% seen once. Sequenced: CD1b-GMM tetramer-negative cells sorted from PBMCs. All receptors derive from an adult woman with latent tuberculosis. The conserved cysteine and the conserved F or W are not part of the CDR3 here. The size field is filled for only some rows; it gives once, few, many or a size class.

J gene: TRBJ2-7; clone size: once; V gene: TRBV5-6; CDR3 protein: ASSPPGQGFWLMDEQY
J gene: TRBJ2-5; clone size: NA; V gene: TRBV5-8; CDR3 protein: ASSLLWGLQETQY
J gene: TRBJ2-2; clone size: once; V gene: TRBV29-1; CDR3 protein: SATSGNPTGELF
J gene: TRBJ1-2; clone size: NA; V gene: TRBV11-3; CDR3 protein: ASSLASLRQGDGYT
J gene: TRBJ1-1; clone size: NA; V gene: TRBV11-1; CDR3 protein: ASSLQGVGTEAF
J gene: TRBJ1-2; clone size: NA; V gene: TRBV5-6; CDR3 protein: ASSYDRGVGGYT
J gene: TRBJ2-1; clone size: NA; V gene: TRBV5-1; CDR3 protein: ASSLEGSGSYNEQF
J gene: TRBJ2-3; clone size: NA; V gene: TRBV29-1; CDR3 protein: SVEGATDTDTQY
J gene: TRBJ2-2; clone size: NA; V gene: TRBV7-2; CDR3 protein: ASSVPRDSANTGELF
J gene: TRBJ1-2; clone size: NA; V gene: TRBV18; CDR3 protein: ASSPPGQDGYT
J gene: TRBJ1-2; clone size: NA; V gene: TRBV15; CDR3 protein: ATSRGRESSYGYT
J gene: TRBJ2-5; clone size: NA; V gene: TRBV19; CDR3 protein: ASSMGEDPGTQY
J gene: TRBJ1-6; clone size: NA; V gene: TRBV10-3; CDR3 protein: AISESTGLLNSPLH
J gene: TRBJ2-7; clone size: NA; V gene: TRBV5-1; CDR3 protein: ASSLVPQGTGSYEQY
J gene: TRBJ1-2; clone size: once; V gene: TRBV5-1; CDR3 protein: ASSLGTGVYGYT
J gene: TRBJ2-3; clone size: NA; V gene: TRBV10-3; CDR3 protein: AISEEGQGSFTDTQY
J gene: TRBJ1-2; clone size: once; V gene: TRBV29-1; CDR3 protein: SESTDPNYGYT
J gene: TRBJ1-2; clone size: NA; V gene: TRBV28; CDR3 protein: ASSTPVGGGYGYT
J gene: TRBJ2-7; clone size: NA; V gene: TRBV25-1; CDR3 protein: ASSVEGGTHEQY
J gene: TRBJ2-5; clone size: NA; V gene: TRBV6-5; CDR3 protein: ASMLQGAQETQY
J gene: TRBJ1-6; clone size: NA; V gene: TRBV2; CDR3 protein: ASSEVSGEGLH
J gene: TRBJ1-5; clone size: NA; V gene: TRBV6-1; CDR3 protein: ASRRDRDNQPQH